One sample yielded the 15 T cell receptor beta chains listed below, sequenced in a study of regulatory T cells in long-lasting Graves disease. Building the TCR beta libraries relied on iRepertoire HTBI primers, and CDR3 regions underwent Arm-PCR. In TCRdb, the multiplex PCR reads were re-called with MiXCR into one record per CDR3 protein. This sample has a few hundred thousand distinct CDR3 sequences, with 20% to 25% found just once. Time point in this sample: persistent/refractory GD, antithyroid drugs over 5 years with positive TRAb. After RNA was extracted from PBMCs, the TCR library was made from it. The sample was peripheral blood mononuclear cells (PBMCs), taken when the disease was refractory, from a patient treated with antithyroid drugs. These receptors originate from a female donor with Graves disease.

This clonotype was found a few times. The chain joins TRBV7-2 to TRBJ2-7; 7 bases align to TRBD1. Trimming at V came to 4 bases and at J to 6 bases, leaving 12 bases not matched to a gene. Per the germline V gene, CDR1 is SGHTA and CDR2 is FQGNSA. This CDR3 spans 15 amino acids. The CDR3 coding sequence is TGTGCCAGCAGCTCGTCGCCAGGGGGACGGGTCGAGCAGTACTTC. Its protein product is CASSSSPGGRVEQYF. Combining the CDR3 with reference TRBV7-2 and TRBJ2-7 gives the whole variable domain GAGVSQSPSNKVTEKGKDVELRCDPISGHTALYWYRQSLGQGLEFLIYFQGNSAPDKSGLPSDRFSAERTGGSVSTLTIQRTQQEDSAVYLCASSSSPGGRVEQYFGPGTRLTVT.

In this sample, this clonotype turned up many times. V usage is TRBV2 and J usage is TRBJ2-7; D unclear. Trimming shortened V by 4 bases and J by 3 bases, and 19 bases separated the two germline ends. The CDR3 contains 16 residues. Germline assignment: CDR1 SNHLY and CDR2 FYNNEI. The CDR3 DNA sequence: TGTGCCAGCAGTGTCGCCTCCCCGGCGGCATTCTACGAGCAGTACTTC. This sequence encodes CASSVASPAAFYEQYF.

This clonotype appeared many times. V usage is TRBV28 and J usage is TRBJ2-5, with a tentative D call TRBD1 (7 bases). This CDR3 is built from 15 residues. The germline CDR1 and CDR2 sequences are MDHEN and SYDVKM. Trimming pared 2 bases from V and 4 bases from J, leaving 14 bases between. CDR3 coding DNA: TGTGCCAGCAGTTTAAGGGGGCGGGGTGTAGAGACCCAGTACTTC. Protein product: CASSLRGRGVETQYF.

The rearrangement joins TRBV12-3 or TRBV12-4 to TRBJ2-2; D uncertain. CDR3 length: 13 amino acids. V lost 2 bases and J 7 bases, leaving 8 bases between the germline ends. This CDR3 reads CASSLSIVGELFF. The CDR3, as DNA: TGTGCCAGCAGTTTATCCATAGTCGGGGAGCTGTTTTTT.

This clonotype was recorded at least ten times. The chain is built from TRBV5-1 and TRBJ1-1; TRBD1 matches 9 bases. Per the germline V gene, CDR1 is SGHRS and CDR2 is YFSETQ. J was trimmed by 3 bases and V by 4 bases; bases with no gene match: 13. The CDR3 totals 17 residues. CDR3 residues: CASSLLPGTGFDTEAFF. The CDR3 DNA follows: TGCGCCAGCAGCCTGTTACCGGGGACAGGGTTTGACACTGAAGCTTTCTTT. The full variable domain, in which reference TRBV5-1 and TRBJ1-1 provide the parts outside the CDR3, is KAGVTQTPRYLIKTRGQQVTLSCSPISGHRSVSWYQQTPGQGLQFLFEYFSETQRNKGNFPGRFSGRQFSNSRSEMNVSTLELGDSALYLCASSLLPGTGFDTEAFFGQGTRLTVV.

This rearrangement joins TRBV12-3 or TRBV12-4 to TRBJ1-1; D is unclear. Trimming pared 8 bases from V and 3 bases from J, leaving 16 bases between. The CDR3 is 14 residues long. CDR3 residues: CASSPRQTDTEAFF. CDR3 nucleotide sequence: TGTGCCAGCTCACCCCGACAAACAGACACTGAAGCTTTCTTT.

About this clonotype itself: A read error may produce the germline difference seen at one junction end. This chain uses TRBV7-2 with TRBJ1-2; D is unclear. This CDR3 has 15 amino acids. From germline, CDR1 is SGHTA and CDR2 FQGNSA. CDR3 bases: TGTGCCAGCAGCTGGGCTTGGGCGGATAACTATGACTACACCTTC. Translation gives CASSWAWADNYDYTF. The whole variable domain, filled in from reference TRBV7-2 and TRBJ1-2, reads GAGVSQSPSNKVTEKGKDVELRCDPISGHTALYWYRQSLGQGLEFLIYFQGNSAPDKSGLPSDRFSAERTGGSVSTLTIQRTQQEDSAVYLCASSWAWADNYDYTFGSGTRLTVV.

This clonotype was seen at least ten times. This chain uses TRBV2 with TRBJ2-5; D possibly corresponds to TRBD1 (6 bases). This CDR3 is built from 13 residues. From germline, CDR1 is SNHLY and CDR2 FYNNEI. Trimming left V 4 bases short and J 5 bases short, with 11 bases between. Here the CDR3 DNA reads TGTGCCAGCAGTGTACAGGGTTGGGAGACCCAGTACTTC. The encoded protein is CASSVQGWETQYF.

This rearrangement joins TRBV7-3 to TRBJ2-3, with TRBD1 identical over 10 bases. V trimming: 5 bases; J trimming: 4 bases; junction bases outside the gene matches: 3. This CDR3 spans 14 amino acids. Germline V CDR1 and CDR2: SGHTA, FQGTGA. CDR3 DNA sequence: TGTGCCAGCAGCCCGACAGGGGGCGCAGATACGCAGTATTTT. It yields the protein CASSPTGGADTQYF.

The rearrangement uses TRBV6-1 and TRBJ2-7; D is unclear. The germline V gene has CDR1 MNHNS and CDR2 SASEGT. The CDR3 covers 14 residues. With 2 bases removed from V and 6 bases from J, the gap between germline ends came to 14 bases. The CDR3 nucleotides are TGTGCCAGCAGTGAACTTTGGTCATGGCTCGAGCAGTACTTC. Its protein product is CASSELWSWLEQYF.

The chain joins TRBV7-2 to TRBJ2-5; D gene uncertain. This CDR3 comprises 13 residues. Trimming left V 8 bases short and J 5 bases short, with 15 bases between. CDR1 is SGHTA, CDR2 FQGNSA, per germline. The CDR3 protein is CASEPPWGETQYF. For the CDR3, the DNA is TGTGCCAGCGAACCGCCTTGGGGTGAGACCCAGTACTTC.

As for this clonotype: It is likely a read error: a sequence one base away is far more abundant. The chain employs TRBV6-9 and TRBJ2-7, with TRBD2 matching 12 bases. CDR1 and CDR2 from the germline V gene are MNHGY and SVAAGI. The CDR3 sequence is 17 residues long. V lost 3 bases and J lost 3; bases outside the gene matches: 9. CDR3 DNA sequence: TGTGCCAGCAGTTACTCGAACCTGGGACTAGCGGGCTACGAGCAGTACTTC. It encodes CASSYSNLGLAGYEQYF.

With respect to this clonotype: This CDR3 is missing its conserved last phenylalanine or tryptophan, likely due to a read error. The J gene is TRBJ1-1, the V gene TRBV6-1, with 9 bases lining up with TRBD1. The length of the CDR3 is 13 residues. Losses at the gene ends were 11 bases for V and 4 bases for J; bases not matched to a gene: 8. CDR1 MNHNS and CDR2 SASEGT come from the germline V gene. CDR3 sequence reads: CARRTGDGTEAFS. CDR3 sequence (DNA): TGTGCCCGAAGGACAGGGGATGGCACTGAAGCTTTCTCT.

The chain is built from TRBV4-3 and TRBJ2-6, with D possibly being TRBD2 (6 bases). Germline-derived CDR1 and CDR2 are LGHNA and YSLEER. V was shortened by 0 bases and J by 0 bases, with 6 bases between the two germline ends. The CDR3 totals 16 residues. The CDR3 coding sequence is TGCGCCAGCAGCCAAGAAGCGGGCTCTGGGGCCAACGTCCTGACTTTC. As protein: CASSQEAGSGANVLTF.

The V gene is TRBV7-9, the J gene TRBJ2-7; TRBD2 is a possible D gene (6 bases). Germline CDR1 is SEHNR and CDR2 is FQNEAQ (reference sequence). CDR3 length: 16 amino acids. V was pared by 5 bases and J by 2 bases, with 19 bases between. As DNA, the CDR3 is TGTGCCAGCAGCCTCGTCGGGGGAGAGGGTACCTACGAGCAGTACTTC. This translates into CASSLVGGEGTYEQYF.